This paragraph reports one T cell receptor beta chain. The antigen this receptor binds is unknown. No clone much larger than this one lies a single base away; base qualities are absent. The data were obtained in a study of blood T cells in healthy people across ages (dated by TCRdb to between 2014 and 2016). Background on the whole study: In model experiments, template switching captured about one uniquely barcoded TCR beta cDNA molecule for every two T cells. Using deep sequencing normalized with unique cDNA molecular identifiers, the study measured how TCR beta repertoire diversity changes with age. Using the same blood draw, the study looked at two additional independent replicas of 1 million unique cDNA reads for two donors, one aged 18 to 29 and the other aged 80 or older. The donors were split into four age groups: young (average 16 years), middle-aged (roughly 39), aged (approximately 59) and long-lived (roughly 86).

Preparation of the library involved 5' RACE. The sequencing machine was an Illumina HiSeq 2500. The second PCR ran for about 7 to 11 cycles and used a J-beta primer mix along with a sample-barcoded 5' primer. A unique molecular identifier was introduced onto each TCR beta cDNA molecule by a template-switch 5' adaptor carrying 12 random nucleotides. At least 2.5 million CDR3-containing paired-end reads were obtained from each sample. All of the RNA was converted into first-strand cDNA using the Mint cDNA synthesis kit, with a TRBC-specific oligonucleotide serving as the primer. After uracil-DNA glycosylase treatment, a first 18-cycle PCR used universal primers M1SS and BC2_uni_R on all cDNA. The original methods were these. Normalization of each sample was performed by random selection of 1 million high-quality reads, each carrying a distinct molecular identifier. Instead of being binned into consensus sequences, reads with shared molecular identifiers were discarded. CDR3 identification, clonotype clustering and error correction used MiTCR with a Q25 quality threshold and the strictest error-elimination algorithm. A nonparametric unseen species model with Euler transformation was used to estimate lower-bound total TCR beta diversity. Through fastp at Q25 and MiXCR, TCRdb rebuilt clones from the public reads, retaining in-frame beta chains. Merged by CDR3 protein, the rows form single entries marked with the most common genes and DNA. The V and J calls were determined by TCRdb, not by the authors. This sample gives about 1 million distinct CDR3 sequences in total; 20% to 25% of them show up just once. Around 0.75% of the sample is taken by the ten largest.

General findings and caveats noted by the study authors: Because the CMV infection status of the donors was unknown, age-related changes in expanded clonotypes may potentially have been confounded. Bulk unsorted PBMC profiling prevented conclusive comparison of naive and antigen-experienced compartments. As age increased, observed TCR beta diversity per million T cells dropped in a roughly linear way, and a significant reduction was already evident by age 40. Estimates of total diversity based on one million sequenced T cells were considered lower bounds and underestimates. Compared with the aged group, the long-lived group had more naive CD4+ T cells, fewer expanded clones and increased TCR diversity, a pattern suggesting age selection. Observed TCR beta diversity correlated strongly with the percentage of naive T cells measured by flow cytometry.

Donors were under 40 systemically healthy Caucasian individuals from Russia aged 6 to 90 years. Approximately 10 milliliters of peripheral blood were collected from each donor into EDTA-treated Vacutainer tubes. PBMCs were isolated by Ficoll-Paque density-gradient centrifugation, with at least 7 million obtained per sample. Trizol reagent was used to extract total RNA from PBMCs, with at least 5 micrograms per sample. The percentages of naive CD45RAhigh/CD27high T cells were determined by flow cytometry on a PBMC aliquot from every donor. V loses 5 bases at its end and J loses 1 base; junction bases beyond the gene matches: 6. Taken from cysteine to phenylalanine, the CDR3 has 15 residues. The sequence is cut down to CDR3 DNA, 45 bases in frame from base 1. CDR1 and CDR2 were assigned from the germline V gene as KGHSH and LQKENI. This same sample was also taken into another study, of T cells of mothers and their children. That second report states: Donors were nine systemically healthy Caucasian individuals: three mothers and their six children. cDNA synthesis used all of the extracted RNA, with around 1.5 ug of RNA in each 15 ul reaction. In the second PCR, the M1S primer introduced both the sample barcodes and 2-4 random nucleotides. Over 10 million TCR beta CDR3 reads came from each mother, compared with 2.5 million to 3.5 million reads from each child. TCR recombination output is similarly shaped by thymic selection in related and unrelated pairs, with a minor effect exerted by inherited differences. Normalized repertoire overlap in related mother-child pairs was always slightly higher than in unrelated mother-child pairs, but the difference was never significant. No persistent microchimeric T cell clones were found, with a detection sensitivity of approximately 100 clones per million clonotypes. To look for features that set related mother-child pairs apart from unrelated individuals, the researchers ran deep NGS to compare the TCR beta repertoires of mothers and children. On average, the children were around 11 +/- 4 years old, while the mothers were about 37 +/- 4 years old. Libraries were sequenced on Illumina HiSeq 2000 with 100+100 nt paired-end reads after adapter ligation with NEBNext reagents. Mother and child libraries were prepared a month apart and sequenced in separate runs to prevent cross-contamination. Each donor had between about 450,000 and 2,100,000 distinct TCR beta clonotypes identified. Naive TCR beta clonotypes were estimated from low-frequency clonotypes matched to each donor's FACS-determined naive share, without sorting.

Sequencing was carried out using blood. This chain is built from TRBV18 and TRBJ2-7; TRBD1 fits 9 bases in the junction. The clonotype was recovered from a girl between 2 and 10 years old in good health. The nucleotide sequence is TGTGCCAGCTCATACTCGGACAGGGGTTCCTACGAGCAGTACTTC. This translates into CASSYSDRGSYEQYF.